This T cell receptor beta chain was identified during a study of T cells in Graves' hyperthyroidism and ophthalmopathy. RNA transcripts yielded amplified TCR beta CDR3 regions. Initially, a first-round RT-PCR of the TCR CDR3 employed the HTBI primer set. From the multiplex PCR reads, TCRdb called clonotypes with MiXCR, one entry per CDR3 protein. The sample includes 300,000 to 450,000 distinct CDR3 sequences, approximately 15% of them seen just once. The junction had 7 bases not matched to a gene; V was cut back by 0 bases and J by 2 bases. The germline CDR1 and CDR2 sequences are MGHRA and YSYEKL. This CDR3 has 17 amino acids.

The sequence was collected from a man in his thirties or forties with Graves' hyperthyroidism that later progressed to Graves' ophthalmopathy. The gene calls are TRBV4-1 and TRBJ1-5, with 7 bases lining up with TRBD1. The sequencing input was blood. The CDR3: CASSQDGPTGGNQPQHF. The DNA for the CDR3 is TGCGCCAGCAGCCAAGATGGACCCACAGGGGGCAATCAGCCCCAGCATTTT.